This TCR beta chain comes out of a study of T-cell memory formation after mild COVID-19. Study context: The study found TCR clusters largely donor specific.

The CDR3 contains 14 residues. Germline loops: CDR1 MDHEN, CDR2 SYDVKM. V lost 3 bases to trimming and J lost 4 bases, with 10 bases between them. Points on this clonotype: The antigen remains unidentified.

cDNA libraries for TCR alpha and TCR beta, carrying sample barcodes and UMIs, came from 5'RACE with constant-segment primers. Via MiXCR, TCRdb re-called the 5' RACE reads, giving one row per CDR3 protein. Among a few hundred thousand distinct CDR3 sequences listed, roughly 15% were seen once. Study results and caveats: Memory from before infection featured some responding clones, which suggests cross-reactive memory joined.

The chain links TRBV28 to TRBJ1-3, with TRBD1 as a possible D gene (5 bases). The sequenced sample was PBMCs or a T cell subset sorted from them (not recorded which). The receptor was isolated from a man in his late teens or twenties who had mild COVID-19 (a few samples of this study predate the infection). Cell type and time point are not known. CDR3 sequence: CASSLTGRGNTIYF. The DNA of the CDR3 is TGTGCCAGCAGTTTGACGGGACGGGGAAACACCATATATTTT.